This TCR beta chain stems from a study of cytomegalovirus exposure and HLA in healthy donors. General study findings and limits: As confirmed in vitro, three CMV-associated chains were specific for CMV antigens.

As for this clone: Its antigen is as yet unknown.

CDR1 and CDR2 (germline): MNHNS, SASEGT. The CDR3 covers 13 residues. V dropped 8 bases and J dropped 0 bases, with 10 bases sitting between them. The primer mix had 60 Vbeta and 13 Jbeta primers. The assay was immunoSEQ multiplex PCR, and TCRdb's table has in-frame clones only and misses some. The sample includes about 160,000 clones, roughly four fifths seen only once; the top ten take 1.5% to 2%. The J gene is TRBJ1-2, the V gene TRBV6-1; D is ambiguous. The sequencing sample was made of PBMCs. The receptor was isolated from a young woman in good health and CMV-seronegative. In nucleotides, the CDR3 is TGTGCCAGCGGTATCGAGACTAACTATGGCTACACCTTC. Translation: CASGIETNYGYTF.